This T cell receptor beta chain was documented in a study of T cells in Graves' hyperthyroidism and ophthalmopathy. Study context: Once the initial diagnosis was made, peripheral blood was obtained before any treatment. Findings of the study overall: In blood, most of the thyroid clonotypes expanded above 0.001 were also present.

This CDR3 region has 15 residues. Between the trimmed V and J ends, which lost 6 bases and 5 bases, there was a span of 14 bases. Germline V CDR1 and CDR2: MNHNS, SASEGT. This clonotype was seen repeatedly, ten times or more. What it binds is not known. It was 10 ml of fresh peripheral blood that supplied the PBMCs. Amplification targeted TCR beta CDR3 regions from RNA transcripts. Primed by the HTBI set, a first-round RT-PCR was run on the TCR CDR3. TCRdb recomputed calls from the multiplex PCR reads with MiXCR, one row per CDR3 protein. The data hold 250,000 or so distinct CDR3 sequences, with 12% to 15% observed a single time.

What was sequenced was blood. The TCR sequence derives from a woman aged 45-65 years with Graves' hyperthyroidism that later progressed to Graves' ophthalmopathy. The rearrangement uses TRBV6-1 and TRBJ1-6, with no clear D. For the CDR3, the DNA is TGTGCCAGCAGGCACCCGACAACTGATAATTCACCCCTCCACTTT. This gives the protein CASRHPTTDNSPLHF.